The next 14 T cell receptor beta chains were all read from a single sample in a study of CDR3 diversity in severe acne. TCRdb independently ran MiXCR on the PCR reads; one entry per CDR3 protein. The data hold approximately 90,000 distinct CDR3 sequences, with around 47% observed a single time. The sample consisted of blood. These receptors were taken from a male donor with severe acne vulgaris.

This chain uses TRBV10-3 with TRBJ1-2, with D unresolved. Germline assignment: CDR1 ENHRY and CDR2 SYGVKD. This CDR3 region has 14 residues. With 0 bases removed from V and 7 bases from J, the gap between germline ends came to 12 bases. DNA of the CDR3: TGTGCCATCAGTGAGTCAACGGGGTTCGGTGGCTACACCTTC. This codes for CAISESTGFGGYTF.

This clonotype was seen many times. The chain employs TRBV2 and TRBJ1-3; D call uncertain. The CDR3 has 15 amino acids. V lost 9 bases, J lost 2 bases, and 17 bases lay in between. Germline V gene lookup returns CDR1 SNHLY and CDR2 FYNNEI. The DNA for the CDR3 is TGTGCCAGTGGAAGAGGCCCGTCGCCTGGAAACACCATATATTTT. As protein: CASGRGPSPGNTIYF.

The CDR3 is CASLPGQVSSYGYTF. CDR3 DNA sequence: TGTGCCAGTTTGCCGGGACAGGTAAGCTCCTATGGCTACACCTTC. The chain is built from TRBV19 and TRBJ1-2; 8 bases map to TRBD1. Germline V CDR1 and CDR2: LNHDA, SQIVND (reference sequence). The trim removed 8 bases at V and 4 bases at J, leaving 12 bases unmatched. The CDR3 totals 15 residues. The full variable domain, in which reference TRBV19 and TRBJ1-2 provide the parts outside the CDR3, is DGGITQSPKYLFRKEGQNVTLSCEQNLNHDAMYWYRQDPGQGLRLIYYSQIVNDFQKGDIAEGYSVSREKKESFPLTVTSAQKNPTAFYLCASLPGQVSSYGYTFGSGTRLTVV.

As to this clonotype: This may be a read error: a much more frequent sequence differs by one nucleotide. The CDR3 DNA sequence: TGTGCCAGCAGATCACGAGATACGCAGTATTTT. Protein sequence: CASRSRDTQYF. The chain uses TRBV12-3 or TRBV12-4 and TRBJ2-3; D gene uncertain. V was shortened by 6 bases and J by 5 bases, with 6 bases between the two germline ends. CDR3 length: 11 amino acids.

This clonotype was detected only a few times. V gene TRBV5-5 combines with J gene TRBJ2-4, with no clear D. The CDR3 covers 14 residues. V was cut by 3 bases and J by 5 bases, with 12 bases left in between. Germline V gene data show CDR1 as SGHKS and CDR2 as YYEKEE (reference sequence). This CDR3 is CASSSTSGENIQYF. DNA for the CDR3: TGTGCCAGCAGCTCCACCTCTGGGGAAAACATTCAGTACTTC.

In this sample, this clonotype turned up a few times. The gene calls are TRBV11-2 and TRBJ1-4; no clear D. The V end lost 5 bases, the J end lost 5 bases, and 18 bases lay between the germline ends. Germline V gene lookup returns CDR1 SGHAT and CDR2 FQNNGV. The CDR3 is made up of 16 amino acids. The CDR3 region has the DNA TGTGCCAGCAGCCCACGGTGGGCGGTCGACAATGAAAAACTGTTTTTT. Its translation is CASSPRWAVDNEKLFF.

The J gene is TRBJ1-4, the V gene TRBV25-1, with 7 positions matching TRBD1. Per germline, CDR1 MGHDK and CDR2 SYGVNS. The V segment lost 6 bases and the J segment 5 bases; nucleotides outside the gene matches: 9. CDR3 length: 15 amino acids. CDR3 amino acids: CASRARQGLNEKLFF. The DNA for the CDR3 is TGTGCCAGCAGGGCCAGACAGGGTCTGAATGAAAAACTGTTTTTT.

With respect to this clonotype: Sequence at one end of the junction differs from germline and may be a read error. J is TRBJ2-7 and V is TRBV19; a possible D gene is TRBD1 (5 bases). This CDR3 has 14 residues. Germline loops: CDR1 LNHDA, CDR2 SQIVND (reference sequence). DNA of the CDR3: TGTGCCAGCTCAGGGTCGTCTCCTTCCTACGAGCAGCACTTC. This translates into CASSGSSPSYEQHF.

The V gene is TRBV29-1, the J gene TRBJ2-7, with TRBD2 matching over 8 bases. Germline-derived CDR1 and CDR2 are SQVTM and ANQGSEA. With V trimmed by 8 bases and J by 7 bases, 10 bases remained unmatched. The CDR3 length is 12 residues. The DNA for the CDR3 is TGCAGCCCTCCAGCGGGAGCAGGGGAGCAGTACTTC. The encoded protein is CSPPAGAGEQYF.

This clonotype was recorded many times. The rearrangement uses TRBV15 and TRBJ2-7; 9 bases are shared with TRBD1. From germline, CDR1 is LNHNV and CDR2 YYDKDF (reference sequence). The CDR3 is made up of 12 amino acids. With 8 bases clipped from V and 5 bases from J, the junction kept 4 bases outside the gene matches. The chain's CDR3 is CATSYRGHEQYF. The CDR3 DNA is TGTGCCACCTCTTACAGGGGGCACGAGCAGTACTTC.

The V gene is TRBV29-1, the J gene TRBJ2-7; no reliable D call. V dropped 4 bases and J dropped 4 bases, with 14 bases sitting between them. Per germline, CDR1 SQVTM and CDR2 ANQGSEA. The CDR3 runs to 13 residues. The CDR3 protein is CSVVPGHNYEQYF. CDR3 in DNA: TGCAGCGTTGTTCCAGGTCATAATTACGAGCAGTACTTC.

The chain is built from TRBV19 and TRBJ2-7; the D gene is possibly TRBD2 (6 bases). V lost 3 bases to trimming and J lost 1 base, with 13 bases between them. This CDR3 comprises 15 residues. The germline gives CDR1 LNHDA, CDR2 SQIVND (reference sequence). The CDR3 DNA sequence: TGTGCCAGTAGTATTCCGGGACTTCCGTCCTACGAGCAGTACTTC. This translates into CASSIPGLPSYEQYF. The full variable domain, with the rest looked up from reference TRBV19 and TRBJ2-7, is DGGITQSPKYLFRKEGQNVTLSCEQNLNHDAMYWYRQDPGQGLRLIYYSQIVNDFQKGDIAEGYSVSREKKESFPLTVTSAQKNPTAFYLCASSIPGLPSYEQYFGPGTRLTVT.

CDR3 region: CSASGNTGEGNQPQHF. CDR3 coding DNA: TGCAGTGCTAGCGGGAACACCGGGGAGGGCAATCAGCCCCAGCATTTT. This rearrangement joins TRBV20-1 to TRBJ1-5, with D unclear. This CDR3 region has 16 residues. Germline V CDR1 and CDR2: DFQATT, SNEGSKA (reference sequence). With 3 bases removed from V and 2 bases from J, the gap between germline ends came to 17 bases.

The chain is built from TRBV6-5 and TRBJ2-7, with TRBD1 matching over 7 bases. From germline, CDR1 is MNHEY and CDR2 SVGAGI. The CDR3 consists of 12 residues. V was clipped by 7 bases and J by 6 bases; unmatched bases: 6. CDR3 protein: CASKGAGTEQYF. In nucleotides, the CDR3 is TGTGCCAGCAAGGGGGCAGGGACCGAGCAGTACTTC.